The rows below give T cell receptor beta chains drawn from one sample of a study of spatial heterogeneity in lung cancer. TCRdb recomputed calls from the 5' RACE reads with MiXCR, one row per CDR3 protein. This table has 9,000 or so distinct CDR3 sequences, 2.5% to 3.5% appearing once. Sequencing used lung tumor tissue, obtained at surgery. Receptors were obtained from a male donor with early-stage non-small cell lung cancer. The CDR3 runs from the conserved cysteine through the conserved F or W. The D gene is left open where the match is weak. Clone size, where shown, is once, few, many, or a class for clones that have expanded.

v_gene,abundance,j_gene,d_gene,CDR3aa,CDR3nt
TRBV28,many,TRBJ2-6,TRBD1,CASSSGQGFPSGANVLTF,TGTGCCAGCAGTTCCGGACAGGGATTTCCCTCTGGGGCCAACGTCCTGACTTTC
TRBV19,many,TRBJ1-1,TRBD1,CASKGTALMNTEAFF,TGTGCCAGTAAAGGGACAGCCCTTATGAACACTGAAGCTTTCTTT
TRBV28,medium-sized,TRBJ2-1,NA,CASSLLMASYNEQFF,TGTGCCAGCAGTTTATTAATGGCCTCCTACAATGAGCAGTTCTTC
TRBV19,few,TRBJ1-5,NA,CASSRDPLLGNQPQHF,TGTGCCAGCAGCAGGGACCCCCTACTTGGGAATCAGCCCCAGCATTTT
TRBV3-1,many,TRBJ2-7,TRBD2,CASSQGLAGVGEQYF,TGTGCCAGCAGCCAAGGTCTAGCGGGGGTTGGCGAGCAGTACTTC
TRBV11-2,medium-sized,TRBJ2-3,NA,CASSLFRQNLGDTQYF,TGTGCCAGCAGCTTATTCCGACAGAACCTTGGAGATACGCAGTATTTT
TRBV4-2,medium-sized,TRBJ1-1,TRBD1,CASSQGRTGYTEAFF,TGTGCCAGCAGCCAAGGTCGGACAGGGTACACTGAAGCTTTCTTT
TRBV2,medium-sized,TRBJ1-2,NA,CASSLGQVGRGYGYTF,TGTGCCAGCAGCCTAGGGCAAGTGGGACGGGGATATGGCTACACCTTC
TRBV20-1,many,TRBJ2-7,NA,CSPPPPTGAYEQYF,TGCAGCCCTCCCCCCCCGACAGGAGCCTACGAGCAGTACTTC
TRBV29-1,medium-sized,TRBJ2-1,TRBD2,CSVEDHSGEANNEQFF,TGCAGCGTTGAAGATCATAGCGGGGAGGCCAACAATGAGCAGTTCTTC
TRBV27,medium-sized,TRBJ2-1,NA,CASSLFGQDNEQFF,TGTGCCAGCAGTTTATTCGGGCAGGACAATGAGCAGTTCTTC
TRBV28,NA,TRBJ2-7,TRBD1,CASSPRGQGTQILTLYEQYF,TGTGCCAGCAGTCCCCGCGGACAGGGGACGCAGATCTTAACTCTGTACGAGCAGTACTTC
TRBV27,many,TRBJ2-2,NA,CASSSRGTGELFF,TGTGCCAGCAGTTCGCGGGGCACCGGGGAGCTGTTTTTT
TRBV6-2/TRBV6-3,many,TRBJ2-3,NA,CASNPAGPTDTQYF,TGTGCCAGCAACCCCGCAGGTCCCACAGATACGCAGTATTTT